The entry below describes one T cell receptor (beta chain). This receptor's antigen is unknown. No base quality values were provided; no much bigger clone lies one nucleotide off. This sample was included in a study of T cell repertoires in cytomegalovirus infection (dated by TCRdb to between 2018 and 2020). Study-level background: The peptide stimulations were aimed at well-studied HLA-B-restricted epitopes as well as recently identified HLA-C-restricted CMV epitopes, whose presentation resists viral immunomodulation. Donor HLA type was relevant to the analysis, as public TCR beta signatures indicated carriage of CMV infection together with the matching HLA type.

TCRdb records Illumina HiSeq 1500 as the sequencer. TCRdb reprocessed the public reads (quality trimming at Q25 with fastp, clone calling with MiXCR) and kept in-frame beta chains. Rows are unified per CDR3 protein, each entry keeping the most common DNA and genes. This sample lists roughly 730,000 distinct CDR3 sequences; around a third were detected once. The ten largest make up 15% to 20% of the sample. This specimen's treatment or condition label, interpreted: in vitro stimulation with specific CMV peptide epitopes to enrich CMV-specific T cells. The investigation overall reported the following: The ex vivo response was dominated by HLA-C-restricted CMV-specific TCR beta clonotypes, which also provided the single most frequent clonotype in two of eight donors. In both this cohort and an independent cohort of 352 donors, the cumulative frequency of public TCR beta family members distinguished carriers of CMV infection plus the relevant HLA type.

Sequencing was performed on cultured PBMCs, taken from culture after CMV antigen stimulation. The sequence was obtained from a human donor in good health (CMV status not recorded). Some clones in this sample may be carry-over from other donors' samples.

The sequenced DNA is TGTGCCACAAAGGCCAGTCCGACCGAGACCCAGTACTTC. Translated, it reads CATKASPTETQYF. The rearrangement combines TRBV19 with TRBJ2-5; the D gene is unclear. A distance of 17 bases separates the germline ends of V and J, which lose 10 bases and 5 bases respectively. From the germline V gene (reference sequence), CDR1 is LNHDA and CDR2 is SQIVND. Its CDR3 holds 13 amino acids, cysteine through phenylalanine. The only DNA kept is the CDR3, 39 bases in frame from the first base.